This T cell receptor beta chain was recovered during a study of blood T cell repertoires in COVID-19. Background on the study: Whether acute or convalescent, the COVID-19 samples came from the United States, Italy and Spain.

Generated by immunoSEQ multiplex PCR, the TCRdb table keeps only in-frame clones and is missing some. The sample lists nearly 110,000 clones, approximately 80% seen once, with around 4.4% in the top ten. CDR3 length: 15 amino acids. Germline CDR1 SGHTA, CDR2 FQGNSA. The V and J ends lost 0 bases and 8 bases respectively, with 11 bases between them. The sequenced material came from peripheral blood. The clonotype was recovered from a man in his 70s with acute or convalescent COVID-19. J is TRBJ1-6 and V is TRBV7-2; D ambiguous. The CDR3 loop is CASSLAVPLYSPLHF. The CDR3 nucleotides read TGTGCCAGCAGCTTAGCAGTCCCGCTATATTCACCCCTCCACTTT.